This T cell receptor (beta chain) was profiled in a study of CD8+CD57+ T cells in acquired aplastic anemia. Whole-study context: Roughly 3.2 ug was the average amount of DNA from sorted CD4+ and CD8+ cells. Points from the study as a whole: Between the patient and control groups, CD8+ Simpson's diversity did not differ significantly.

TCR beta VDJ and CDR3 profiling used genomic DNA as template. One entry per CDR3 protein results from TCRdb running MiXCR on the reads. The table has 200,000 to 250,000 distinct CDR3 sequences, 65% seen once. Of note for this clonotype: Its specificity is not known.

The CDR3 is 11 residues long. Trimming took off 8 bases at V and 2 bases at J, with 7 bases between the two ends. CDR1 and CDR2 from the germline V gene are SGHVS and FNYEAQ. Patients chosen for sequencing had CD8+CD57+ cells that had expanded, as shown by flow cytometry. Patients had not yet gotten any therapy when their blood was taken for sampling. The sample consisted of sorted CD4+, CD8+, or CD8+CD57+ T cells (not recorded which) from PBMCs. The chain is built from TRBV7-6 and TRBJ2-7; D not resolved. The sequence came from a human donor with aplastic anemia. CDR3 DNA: TGTGCCAGCGGACCGACCTACGAGCAGTACTTC. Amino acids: CASGPTYEQYF.